This T cell receptor beta chain was observed in a study of shared clonotypes between healthy human individuals. Each subset's genomic DNA was shared equally among a number of immunoSEQ plates. Spread over ten immunoSEQ deep assay plates, unsorted PBMC DNA underwent sequencing. Here immunoSEQ multiplex PCR was the method, and the copy in TCRdb shows in-frame clones only, minus some. The sample holds about 480,000 clones, 60% to 80% seen once. In this sample, this clone turned up a few times. Its target is not known. The study's findings and limits: Few donors limited the genetic and exposure-history diversity represented.

Losses at the gene ends were 1 base for V and 7 bases for J; bases not matched to a gene: 9. From germline, CDR1 is SGHTA and CDR2 FQGNSA. This CDR3 is built from 17 residues. The sequence was collected from a woman aged 40 to 50 in good health. Some clones in this sample may be carry-over from other donors' samples. This chain connects TRBV7-2 to TRBJ2-2, with TRBD2 matching 10 bases. Specimen: PBMCs. CDR3 DNA sequence: TGTGCCAGCAGCTTAGGTCCTAGCGGGAGAGGGGGCGGGGAGCTGTTTTTT. It codes for CASSLGPSGRGGGELFF.